These 19 T cell receptor beta chains originate from one sample sequenced in a study of cytomegalovirus exposure and HLA in healthy donors. This PCR relied on a set of 60 Vbeta primers and 13 Jbeta primers. The table came from immunoSEQ multiplex PCR; TCRdb's copy has only in-frame clones and leaves some out. In the table there are roughly 180,000 clones, 78% of which are singletons. The sample consisted of PBMCs. These receptors all stem from a woman in her 30s in good health and CMV-seropositive.

The CDR3 here is CASSAGQRGGTTDTQYF. CDR3 in DNA: TGTGCCAGCAGCGCGGGACAGCGAGGCGGGACCACAGATACGCAGTATTTT. The genes are TRBV9 and TRBJ2-3; TRBD1 is a possible D gene (7 bases). V dropped 3 bases and J dropped 2 bases, with 19 bases sitting between them. The germline CDR1 and CDR2 sequences are SGDLS and YYNGEE. The CDR3 covers 17 residues.

This clone was found once. The same CDR3 arises from other DNA sequences in this sample as well. J is TRBJ1-1 and V is TRBV6-5; 7 nucleotides match TRBD1. The germline V gene has CDR1 MNHEY and CDR2 SVGAGI. This CDR3 region has 12 residues. Germline trimming cut 2 bases from V and 7 bases from J; bases unmatched to any gene: 1. The CDR3 region is CASSYRTGEAFF. In nucleotides, the CDR3 is TGTGCCAGCAGTTACAGGACAGGTGAAGCTTTCTTT.

V usage is TRBV29-1 and J usage is TRBJ2-3; D ambiguous. Germline V gene sequence: CDR1 SQVTM, CDR2 ANQGSEA. The V end lost 7 bases, the J end lost 2 bases, and 13 bases lay between the germline ends. CDR3 length equals 13 residues. The CDR3 DNA is TGCAGCGCCCGGCGGATCATCACAGATACGCAGTATTTT. This sequence encodes CSARRIITDTQYF.

The V gene is TRBV18, the J gene TRBJ2-5; 10 bases fit TRBD1. The V gene end was trimmed by 4 bases and the J gene end by 3 bases; junction bases not matched to a gene: 2. Per germline, CDR1 KGHSH and CDR2 LQKENI. The CDR3 covers 14 residues. CDR3 sequence: CASSRDRGKETQYF. In DNA, the CDR3 is TGTGCCAGCTCACGGGACAGGGGAAAAGAGACCCAGTACTTC.

This clone was seen a handful of times. The J gene is TRBJ1-1, the V gene TRBV19; D remains ambiguous. V lost 8 bases and J 3 bases, leaving 10 bases between the germline ends. The CDR3 length is 12 residues. Germline CDR1 and CDR2: LNHDA and SQIVND (reference sequence). The CDR3 DNA reads as TGTGCCAGTCACCAGGTATACACTGAAGCTTTCTTT. The encoded protein is CASHQVYTEAFF. The full variable domain, completed using reference TRBV19 and TRBJ1-1, is DGGITQSPKYLFRKEGQNVTLSCEQNLNHDAMYWYRQDPGQGLRLIYYSQIVNDFQKGDIAEGYSVSREKKESFPLTVTSAQKNPTAFYLCASHQVYTEAFFGQGTRLTVV.

The chain joins TRBV19 to TRBJ1-1; D gene unclear. V shed 3 bases and J shed 0 bases, with 11 bases lying between them. CDR1 is LNHDA and CDR2 is SQIVND in the germline V gene (reference sequence). CDR3 length: 15 residues. The CDR3 region is CASSIAGRVNTEAFF. Written as DNA, the CDR3 is TGTGCCAGTAGTATCGCGGGTCGCGTGAACACTGAAGCTTTCTTT.

The chain uses TRBV5-1 and TRBJ2-7, with unresolved D. In germline, CDR1 is SGHRS, CDR2 YFSETQ. The V and J ends lost 8 bases and 6 bases respectively, with 18 bases between them. The CDR3 has 13 residues. CDR3 sequence reads: CASSPSRFSEQYF. CDR3 nucleotide sequence: TGCGCCAGTTCACCCTCGCGATTTTCCGAGCAGTACTTC.

The chain carries TRBV4-1 and TRBJ2-7, with D possibly TRBD1 on 5 matching bases. Germline CDR1 MGHRA, CDR2 YSYEKL. V was pared by 5 bases and J by 2 bases, with 16 bases between. The CDR3 runs 15 residues. Here the CDR3 reads CASSASGPGPYEQYF. DNA of the CDR3: TGCGCCAGCAGCGCCTCCGGGCCAGGGCCCTACGAGCAGTACTTC.

The CDR3 coding sequence is TGCAGCGTTGAAGATGTGGGGCAGATCTATGGCTACACCTTC. Translating gives CSVEDVGQIYGYTF. The chain carries TRBV29-1 and TRBJ1-2; maybe TRBD1 (5 bases). This CDR3 has 14 residues. Germline lookup yields CDR1 SQVTM and CDR2 ANQGSEA. Trimming stripped 0 bases from V and 4 bases from J, with 12 bases between.

The chain recombines TRBV7-2 with TRBJ2-7; 11 bases are shared with TRBD2. CDR3 length: 14 residues. The germline V gene encodes CDR1 SGHTA and CDR2 FQGNSA. The V and J ends lost 3 bases and 4 bases, in that order; junction bases with no gene match: 2. The CDR3 reads CASSFTSGGYEQYF. The CDR3 bases are TGTGCCAGCAGCTTTACTAGCGGGGGTTACGAGCAGTACTTC.

The genes are TRBV5-1 and TRBJ2-2; D is possibly TRBD2 (5 bases). The CDR3 totals 13 residues. V was pared by 1 base and J by 6 bases, with 7 bases between. The V gene's germline CDR1 is SGHRS and CDR2 YFSETQ. CDR3 region: CASSLTGAGELFF. The CDR3 DNA reads TGCGCCAGCAGCTTGACCGGGGCCGGGGAGCTGTTTTTT.

The chain is built from TRBV6-6 and TRBJ2-5; TRBD2 matches at 11 bases. There are 16 residues in the CDR3. Trimming removed 6 bases from V and 5 bases from J; junction bases left unmatched: 11. The germline V gene has CDR1 MNHNY and CDR2 SVGAGI (reference sequence). CDR3 sequence (DNA): TGTGCCAGCAGCCGAGGACTAGCGGGCTTTGAGGAGACCCAGTACTTC. Translating gives CASSRGLAGFEETQYF.

The V call is TRBV14, the J call TRBJ1-2, with D perhaps matching TRBD1 (6 bases). The germline V and J ends were trimmed by 1 base and 4 bases, with 13 bases remaining between them. Germline CDR1 is SGHDN and CDR2 is FVKESK. There are 15 residues in the CDR3. In nucleotides, the CDR3 is TGTGCCAGCAGCCAAGTCACAGGGACGCGCTATGGCTACACCTTC. It encodes CASSQVTGTRYGYTF.

J is TRBJ1-2 and V is TRBV5-1, with a tentative D call TRBD1 (6 bases). Germline CDR1 reads SGHRS; CDR2 reads YFSETQ. Trimming stripped 7 bases from V and 2 bases from J, with 21 bases between. CDR3 length equals 16 residues. The CDR3 DNA sequence: TGCGCCAGCCGGAACTCCGGGACACACCTCAACTATGGCTACACCTTC. Its translation is CASRNSGTHLNYGYTF.

The chain has TRBV15 and TRBJ2-7, with TRBD1 as a possible D gene (6 bases). This CDR3 is 15 amino acids long. Trimming shortened V by 5 bases and J by 7 bases, and 21 bases separated the two germline ends. CDR1 and CDR2 (germline): LNHNV, YYDKDF (reference sequence). The CDR3 coding sequence is TGTGCCACCAGCCGCCGGTCAGGGGCGGTCGGAGAGCAGTACTTC. It specifies CATSRRSGAVGEQYF.

V usage is TRBV7-2 and J usage is TRBJ2-1, with 7 bases matching TRBD2. The CDR3 is 17 amino acids. V lost 5 bases to trimming and J lost 3 bases; unmatched junction nucleotides: 13. Germline values: CDR1 SGHTA, CDR2 FQGNSA. CDR3 DNA sequence: TGTGCCAGCAGCCAGATCACCCAGCGGGGCATCTACAATGAGCAGTTCTTC. This translates into CASSQITQRGIYNEQFF.

This chain links TRBV2 with TRBJ2-5; TRBD2 agrees at 8 bases. This CDR3 has 14 residues. Looked up from germline, CDR1 is SNHLY and CDR2 is FYNNEI. V lost 3 bases to trimming and J lost 7 bases; unmatched junction nucleotides: 7. For the CDR3, the DNA is TGTGCCAGCAGTGAGAACGGGAGGGGCGGGACCCAGTACTTC. Residues: CASSENGRGGTQYF.

J is TRBJ2-7 and V is TRBV6-5, with D perhaps matching TRBD1 (6 bases). Trimming took 5 bases from V and 4 from J, leaving 18 bases between them. This CDR3 is built from 15 residues. Germline V lookup: CDR1 MNHEY, CDR2 SVGAGI. CDR3 in amino acids: CASSPQAGAKYEQYF. The CDR3 DNA sequence: TGTGCCAGCAGTCCCCAAGCAGGGGCGAAATACGAGCAGTACTTC.

This rearrangement joins TRBV2 to TRBJ1-5; a weak D match, TRBD1 (5 bases). Trimming stripped 6 bases from V and 4 bases from J, with 7 bases between. The CDR3 spans 12 residues. Germline V gene sequence: CDR1 SNHLY, CDR2 FYNNEI. The CDR3 loop reads CASSRVNQPQHF. Here the CDR3 DNA reads TGTGCCAGCAGCAGGGTGAATCAGCCCCAGCATTTT.